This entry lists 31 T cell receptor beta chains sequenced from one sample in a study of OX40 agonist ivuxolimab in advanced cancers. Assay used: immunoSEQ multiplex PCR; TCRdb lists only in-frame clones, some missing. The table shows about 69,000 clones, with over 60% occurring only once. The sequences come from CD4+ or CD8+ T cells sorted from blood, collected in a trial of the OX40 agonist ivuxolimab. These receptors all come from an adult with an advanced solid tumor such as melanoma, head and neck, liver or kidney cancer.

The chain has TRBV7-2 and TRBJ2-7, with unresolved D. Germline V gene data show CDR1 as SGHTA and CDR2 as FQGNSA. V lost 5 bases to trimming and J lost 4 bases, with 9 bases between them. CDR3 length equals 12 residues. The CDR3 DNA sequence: TGTGCCAGCAGCCTTACCTGGTACGAGCAGTACTTC. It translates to CASSLTWYEQYF.

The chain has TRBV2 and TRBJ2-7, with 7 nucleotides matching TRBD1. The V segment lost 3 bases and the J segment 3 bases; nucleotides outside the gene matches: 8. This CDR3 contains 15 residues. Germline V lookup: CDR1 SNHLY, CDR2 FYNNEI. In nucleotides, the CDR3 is TGTGCCAGCAGTGAGGAAAAGGGGGCCCACTACGAGCAGTACTTC. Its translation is CASSEEKGAHYEQYF.

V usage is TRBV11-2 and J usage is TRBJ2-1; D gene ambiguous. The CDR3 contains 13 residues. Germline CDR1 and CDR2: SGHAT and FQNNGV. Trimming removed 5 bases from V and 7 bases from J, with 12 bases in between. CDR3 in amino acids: CASSPGLLNEQFF. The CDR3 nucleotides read TGTGCCAGCAGCCCCGGGCTTCTTAATGAGCAGTTCTTC.

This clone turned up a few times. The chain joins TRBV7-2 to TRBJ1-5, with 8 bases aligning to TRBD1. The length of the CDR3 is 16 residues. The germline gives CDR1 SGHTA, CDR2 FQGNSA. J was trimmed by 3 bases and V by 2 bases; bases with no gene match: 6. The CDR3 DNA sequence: TGTGCCAGCAGCTTACAGGGGGCGCGATTCAATCAGCCCCAGCATTTT. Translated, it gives CASSLQGARFNQPQHF.

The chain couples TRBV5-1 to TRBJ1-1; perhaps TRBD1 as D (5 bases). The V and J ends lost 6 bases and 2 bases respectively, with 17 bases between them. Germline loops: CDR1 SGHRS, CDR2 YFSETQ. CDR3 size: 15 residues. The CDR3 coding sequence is TGCGCCAGCATGAGGGACGGATCCCAAAACACTGAAGCTTTCTTT. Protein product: CASMRDGSQNTEAFF.

The CDR3: CASSPGQGIPSNQPQHF. CDR3 coding DNA: TGTGCCAGCAGCCCAGGACAGGGGATACCAAGCAATCAGCCCCAGCATTTT. V gene TRBV5-5 combines with J gene TRBJ1-5, with 9 bases lining up with TRBD1. Trimming took 4 bases from V and 1 from J; bases not matched to a gene: 9. The CDR3 contains 17 residues. Germline loops: CDR1 SGHKS, CDR2 YYEKEE (reference sequence).

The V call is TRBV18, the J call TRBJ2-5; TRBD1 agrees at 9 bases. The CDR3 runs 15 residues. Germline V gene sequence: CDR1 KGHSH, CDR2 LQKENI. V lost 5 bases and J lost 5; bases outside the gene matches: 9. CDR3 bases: TGTGCCAGCTCAACGGGACAGGGAGGGCTGGAGACCCAGTACTTC. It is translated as CASSTGQGGLETQYF. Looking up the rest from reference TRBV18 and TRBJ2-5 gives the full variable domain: NAGVMQNPRHLVRRRGQEARLRCSPMKGHSHVYWYRQLPEEGLKFMVYLQKENIIDESGMPKERFSAEFPKEGPSILRIQQVVRGDSAAYFCASSTGQGGLETQYFGPGTRLLVL.

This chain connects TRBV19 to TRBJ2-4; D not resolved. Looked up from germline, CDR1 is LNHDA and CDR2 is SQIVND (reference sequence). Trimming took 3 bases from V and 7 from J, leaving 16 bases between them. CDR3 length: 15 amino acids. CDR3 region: CASSMVRHDRNIQYF. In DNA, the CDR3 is TGTGCCAGTAGTATGGTGAGACACGATCGGAACATTCAGTACTTC.

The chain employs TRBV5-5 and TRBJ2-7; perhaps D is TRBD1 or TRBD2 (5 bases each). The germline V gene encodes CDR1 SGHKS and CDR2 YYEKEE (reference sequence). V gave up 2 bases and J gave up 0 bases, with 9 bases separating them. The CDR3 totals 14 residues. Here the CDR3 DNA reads TGTGCCAGCAGCTTTACGGGGCCCTCCTACGAGCAGTACTTC. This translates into CASSFTGPSYEQYF.

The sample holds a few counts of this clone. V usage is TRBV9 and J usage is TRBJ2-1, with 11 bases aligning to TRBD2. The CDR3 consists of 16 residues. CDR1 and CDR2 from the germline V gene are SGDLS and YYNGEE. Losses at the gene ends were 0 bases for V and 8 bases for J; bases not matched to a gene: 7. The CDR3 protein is CASSVEGSGGADEQFF. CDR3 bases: TGTGCCAGCAGCGTAGAGGGTAGCGGGGGGGCCGATGAGCAGTTCTTC.

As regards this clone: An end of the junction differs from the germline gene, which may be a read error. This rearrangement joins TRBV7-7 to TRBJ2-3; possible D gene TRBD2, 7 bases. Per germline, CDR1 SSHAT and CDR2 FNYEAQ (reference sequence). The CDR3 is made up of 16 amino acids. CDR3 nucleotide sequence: TGTGCTAGCAGCTTAGGGGGGGGGAGAAGCACAGATACGCAGTATTTT. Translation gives CASSLGGGRSTDTQYF.

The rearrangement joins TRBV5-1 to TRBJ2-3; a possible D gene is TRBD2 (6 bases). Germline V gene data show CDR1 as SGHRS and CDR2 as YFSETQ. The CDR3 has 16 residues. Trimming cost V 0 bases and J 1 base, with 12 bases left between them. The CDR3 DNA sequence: TGCGCCAGCAGCTTGGCTTGGGGCGGGGGCACAGATACGCAGTATTTT. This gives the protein CASSLAWGGGTDTQYF.

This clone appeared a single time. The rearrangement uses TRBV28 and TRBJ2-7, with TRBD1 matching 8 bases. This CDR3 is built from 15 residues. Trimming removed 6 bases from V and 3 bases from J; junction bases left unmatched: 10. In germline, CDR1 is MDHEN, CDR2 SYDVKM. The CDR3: CASRPPGTGLYEQYF. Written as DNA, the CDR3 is TGTGCCAGCAGACCCCCCGGGACAGGCCTCTACGAGCAGTACTTC. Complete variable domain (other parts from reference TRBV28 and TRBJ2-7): DVKVTQSSRYLVKRTGEKVFLECVQDMDHENMFWYRQDPGLGLRLIYFSYDVKMKEKGDIPEGYSVSREKKERFSLILESASTNQTSMYLCASRPPGTGLYEQYFGPGTRLTVT.

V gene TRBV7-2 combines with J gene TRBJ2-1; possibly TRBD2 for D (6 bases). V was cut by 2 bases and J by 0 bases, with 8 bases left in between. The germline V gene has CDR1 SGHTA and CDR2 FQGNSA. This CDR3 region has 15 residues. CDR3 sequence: CASSLTSPSYNEQFF. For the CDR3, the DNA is TGTGCCAGCAGCTTAACTAGCCCCTCCTACAATGAGCAGTTCTTC.

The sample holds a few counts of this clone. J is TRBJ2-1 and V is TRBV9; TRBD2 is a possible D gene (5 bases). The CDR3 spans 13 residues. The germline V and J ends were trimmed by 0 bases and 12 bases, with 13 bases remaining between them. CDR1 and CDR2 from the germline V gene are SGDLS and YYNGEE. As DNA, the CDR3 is TGTGCCAGCAGCGTAGGAACGAGGGAATGGCAGTTCTTC. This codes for CASSVGTREWQFF.

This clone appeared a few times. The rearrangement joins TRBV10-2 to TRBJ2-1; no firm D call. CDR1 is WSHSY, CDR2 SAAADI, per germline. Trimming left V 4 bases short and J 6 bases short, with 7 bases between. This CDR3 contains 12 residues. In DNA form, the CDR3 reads TGCGCCAGCAGTGCGTGGGGCAATGAGCAGTTCTTC. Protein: CASSAWGNEQFF.

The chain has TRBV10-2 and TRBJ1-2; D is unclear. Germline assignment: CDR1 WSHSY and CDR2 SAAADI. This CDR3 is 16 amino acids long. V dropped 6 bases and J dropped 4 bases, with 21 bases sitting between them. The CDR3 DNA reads TGCGCCAGCAGCGGACCGAGGGCCGGAATGACCTATGGCTACACCTTC. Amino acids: CASSGPRAGMTYGYTF.

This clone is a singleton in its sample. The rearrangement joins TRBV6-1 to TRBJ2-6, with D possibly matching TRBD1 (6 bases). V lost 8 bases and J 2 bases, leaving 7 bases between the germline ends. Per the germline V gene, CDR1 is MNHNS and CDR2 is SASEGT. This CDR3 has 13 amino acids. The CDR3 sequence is CASRQAGANVLTF. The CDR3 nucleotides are TGTGCCAGCCGACAGGCTGGGGCCAACGTCCTGACTTTC.

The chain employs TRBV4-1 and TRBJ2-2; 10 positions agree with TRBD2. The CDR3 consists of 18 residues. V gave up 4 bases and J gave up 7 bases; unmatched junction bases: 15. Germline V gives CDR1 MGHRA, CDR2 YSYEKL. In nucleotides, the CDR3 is TGCGCCAGCAGCCGTAACTTCGGTTCTAGCGGGAGTGTCGGGGAGCTGTTTTTT. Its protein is CASSRNFGSSGSVGELFF.

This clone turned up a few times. CDR3 sequence: CAIWDSSHYEQYF. The CDR3 region has the DNA TGTGCCATCTGGGACTCCTCGCACTACGAGCAGTACTTC. This sequence joins TRBV6-1 and TRBJ2-7, with D perhaps matching TRBD2 (6 bases). Trimming removed 10 bases from V and 3 bases from J, with 16 bases in between. The CDR3 is 13 amino acids. Per the germline V gene, CDR1 is MNHNS and CDR2 is SASEGT.

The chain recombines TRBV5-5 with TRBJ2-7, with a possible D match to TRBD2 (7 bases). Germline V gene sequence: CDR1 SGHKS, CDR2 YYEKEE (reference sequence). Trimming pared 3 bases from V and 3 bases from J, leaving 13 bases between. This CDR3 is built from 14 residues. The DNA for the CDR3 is TGTGCCAGCAGCTCCCGGGGGGCTGGCTACGAGCAGTACTTC. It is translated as CASSSRGAGYEQYF.

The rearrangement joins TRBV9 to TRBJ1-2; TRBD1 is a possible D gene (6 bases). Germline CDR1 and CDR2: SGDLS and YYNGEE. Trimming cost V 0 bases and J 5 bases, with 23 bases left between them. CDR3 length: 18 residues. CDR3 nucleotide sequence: TGTGCCAGCAGCGTAGAAGGGGTGGGAAGGGGGGCCATTTATGGCTACACCTTC. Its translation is CASSVEGVGRGAIYGYTF.

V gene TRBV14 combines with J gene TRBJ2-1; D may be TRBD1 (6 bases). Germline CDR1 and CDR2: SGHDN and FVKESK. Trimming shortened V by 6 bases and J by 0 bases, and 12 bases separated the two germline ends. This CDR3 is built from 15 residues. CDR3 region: CASSYRVPSYNEQFF. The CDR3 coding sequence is TGTGCCAGCAGTTACAGGGTTCCCTCCTACAATGAGCAGTTCTTC.

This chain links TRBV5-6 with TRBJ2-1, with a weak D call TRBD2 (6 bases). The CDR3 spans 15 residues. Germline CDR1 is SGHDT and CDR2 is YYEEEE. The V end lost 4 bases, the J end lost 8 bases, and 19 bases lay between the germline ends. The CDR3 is CASSPARRGRDEQFF. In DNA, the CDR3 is TGTGCCAGCAGCCCCGCTAGGCGGGGTCGGGATGAGCAGTTCTTC.

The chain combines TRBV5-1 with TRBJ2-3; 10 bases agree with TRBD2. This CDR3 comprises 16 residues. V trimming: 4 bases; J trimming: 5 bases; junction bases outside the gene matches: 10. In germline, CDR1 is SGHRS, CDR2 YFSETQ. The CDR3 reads CASSPGLAEGRDTQYF. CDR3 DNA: TGCGCCAGCAGCCCTGGACTAGCGGAGGGGAGAGATACGCAGTATTTT. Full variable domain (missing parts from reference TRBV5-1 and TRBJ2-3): KAGVTQTPRYLIKTRGQQVTLSCSPISGHRSVSWYQQTPGQGLQFLFEYFSETQRNKGNFPGRFSGRQFSNSRSEMNVSTLELGDSALYLCASSPGLAEGRDTQYFGPGTRLTVL.

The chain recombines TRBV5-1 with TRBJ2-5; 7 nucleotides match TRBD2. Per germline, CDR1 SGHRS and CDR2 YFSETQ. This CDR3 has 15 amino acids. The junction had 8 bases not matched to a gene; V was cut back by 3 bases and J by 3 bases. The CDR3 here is CASSSSGNNEETQYF. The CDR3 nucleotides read TGCGCCAGCAGCTCCAGCGGGAATAATGAAGAGACCCAGTACTTC.

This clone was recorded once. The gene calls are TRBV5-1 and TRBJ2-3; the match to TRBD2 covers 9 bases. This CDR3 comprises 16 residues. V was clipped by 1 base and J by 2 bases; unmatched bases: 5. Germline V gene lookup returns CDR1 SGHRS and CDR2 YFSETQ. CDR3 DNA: TGCGCCAGCAGCTTGAGGCCTAGCGGGAACACAGATACGCAGTATTTT. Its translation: CASSLRPSGNTDTQYF.

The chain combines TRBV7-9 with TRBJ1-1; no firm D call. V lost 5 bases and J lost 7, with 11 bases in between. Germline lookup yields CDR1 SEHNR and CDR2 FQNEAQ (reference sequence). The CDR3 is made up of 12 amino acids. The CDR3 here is CASSPPSYEAFF. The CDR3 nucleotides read TGTGCCAGCAGCCCTCCCAGTTATGAAGCTTTCTTT.

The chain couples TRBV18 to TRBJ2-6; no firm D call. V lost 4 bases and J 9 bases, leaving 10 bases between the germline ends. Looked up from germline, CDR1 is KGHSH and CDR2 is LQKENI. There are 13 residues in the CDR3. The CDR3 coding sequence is TGTGCCAGCTCACTTACAAAGGACAACGTCCTGACTTTC. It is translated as CASSLTKDNVLTF.

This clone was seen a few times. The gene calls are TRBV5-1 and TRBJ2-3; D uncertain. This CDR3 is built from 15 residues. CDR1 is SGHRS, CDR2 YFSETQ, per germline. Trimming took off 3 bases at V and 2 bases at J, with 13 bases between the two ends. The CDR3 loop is CASSYLYTTTDTQYF. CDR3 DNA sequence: TGCGCCAGCAGCTATCTCTACACTACCACAGATACGCAGTATTTT.

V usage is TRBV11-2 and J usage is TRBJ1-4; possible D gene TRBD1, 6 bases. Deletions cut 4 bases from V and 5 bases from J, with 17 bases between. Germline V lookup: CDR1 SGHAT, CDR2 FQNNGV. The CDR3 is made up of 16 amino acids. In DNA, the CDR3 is TGTGCCAGCAGCTCCCGGTGGGGCAGGGGCAATGAAAAACTGTTTTTT. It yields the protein CASSSRWGRGNEKLFF.